The subject of this entry is one TCR beta chain. Primers for the PCR totalled 60 Vbeta and 13 Jbeta. The assay was immunoSEQ multiplex PCR, and TCRdb's table has in-frame clones only and misses some. In the table there are around 150,000 clones, roughly 62% of which are singletons. The V end lost 2 bases, the J end lost 5 bases, and 6 bases lay between the germline ends. The CDR3 is 12 residues long. Germline lookup yields CDR1 SGHRS and CDR2 YFSETQ. This sample stems from a study of cytomegalovirus exposure and HLA in healthy donors. For the study at large: In a previous analysis, 100 million to 140 million unique TCR beta sequences were found from roughly 180 million T cells. When 398 donors were genotyped, roughly 80% of them were found to fall in the Caucasian-associated ancestry cluster.

This TCR derives from a male donor in good health and CMV-seronegative. Sequencing used PBMCs. The V gene is TRBV5-1, the J gene TRBJ2-3, with D possibly TRBD1 on 6 matching bases. The CDR3 region has the DNA TGCGCCAGCAGCTTAGGGGGAGATACGCAGTATTTT. Its protein is CASSLGGDTQYF.